A single sample is the source of the 16 T cell receptor beta chains below, sequenced in a study of T cell repertoires in cytomegalovirus infection. TCRdb redid the calling of the reads with MiXCR, one entry per CDR3 protein. The sample carries a few hundred thousand distinct CDR3 sequences, 15% to 20% recorded once. Sequencing used PBMCs. These receptors were taken from a human donor in good health (CMV status not recorded). Some clones in this sample may be carry-over from other donors' samples.

This rearrangement joins TRBV6-2 or TRBV6-3 to TRBJ2-5; D gene unclear. CDR3 size: 17 residues. Looked up from germline, CDR1 is MNHEY and CDR2 is SVGEGT. Trimming removed 5 bases from V and 5 bases from J, with 24 bases in between. CDR3 amino acids: CASSQRYQDPNGETQYF. In DNA, the CDR3 is TGTGCCAGCAGTCAACGTTACCAGGACCCAAACGGGGAGACCCAGTACTTC.

This clonotype turned up a few times. This chain connects TRBV28 to TRBJ2-5; D gene ambiguous. Trimming removed 6 bases from V and 5 bases from J, with 19 bases in between. This CDR3 region has 15 residues. Germline V CDR1 and CDR2: MDHEN, SYDVKM. CDR3 nucleotides: TGTGCCAGCAGCTTAATAGGTGGGGAACGGGAGACCCAGTACTTC. This codes for CASSLIGGERETQYF.

In its sample, this clonotype was seen many times. The chain carries TRBV7-2 and TRBJ2-5, with no clear D. Germline V gene lookup returns CDR1 SGHTA and CDR2 FQGNSA. The CDR3 sequence is 14 residues long. The V gene lost 1 base and the J gene lost 2 bases, with 8 bases spanning the gap. CDR3 sequence (DNA): TGTGCCAGCAGCTTAGGGAGAATGCAAGAGACCCAGTACTTC. This sequence encodes CASSLGRMQETQYF.

The chain couples TRBV2 to TRBJ1-2; D call uncertain. The germline V and J ends were trimmed by 7 bases and 1 base, with 7 bases remaining between them. In germline, CDR1 is SNHLY, CDR2 FYNNEI. This CDR3 is built from 12 residues. Here the CDR3 DNA reads TGTGCCAGCATGACGGATAACTATGGCTACACCTTC. Protein product: CASMTDNYGYTF.

The chain carries TRBV29-1 and TRBJ2-3; possibly TRBD2 for D (5 bases). The CDR3 has 15 residues. The germline V gene encodes CDR1 SQVTM and CDR2 ANQGSEA. Deletions cut 2 bases from V and 5 bases from J, with 17 bases between. CDR3 region: CSVERAVSYGDTQYF. CDR3 coding DNA: TGCAGCGTTGAACGAGCGGTCTCCTACGGAGATACGCAGTATTTT.

On this clonotype itself: This may be a read error, as it is one base from a much larger clone. V usage is TRBV7-2 and J usage is TRBJ2-3, with TRBD2 as a possible D gene (6 bases). The CDR3 totals 15 residues. V dropped 5 bases and J dropped 4 bases, with 16 bases sitting between them. CDR1 is SGHTA, CDR2 FQGNSA, per germline. CDR3 region: CASSQVEGLPDTQYF. The CDR3, as DNA: TGTGCCAGCAGCCAAGTGGAGGGCCTCCCAGATACGCAGTATTTT. Complete variable domain (other parts from reference TRBV7-2 and TRBJ2-3): GAGVSQSPSNKVTEKGKDVELRCDPISGHTALYWYRQSLGQGLEFLIYFQGNSAPDKSGLPSDRFSAERTGGSVSTLTIQRTQQEDSAVYLCASSQVEGLPDTQYFGPGTRLTVL.

This clonotype was detected a few times. This chain uses TRBV4-2 with TRBJ1-1; D gene uncertain. The CDR3 totals 14 residues. Between the trimmed V and J ends, which lost 0 bases and 10 bases, there was a span of 15 bases. Germline values: CDR1 LGHNA, CDR2 YNFKEQ. The CDR3 is CASSQESDRVGAFF. In DNA form, the CDR3 reads TGTGCCAGCAGCCAAGAGAGCGACCGGGTTGGAGCTTTCTTT.

This sequence joins TRBV7-3 and TRBJ2-1, with a tentative D call TRBD2 (6 bases). V was pared by 3 bases and J by 9 bases, with 15 bases between. The germline V gene has CDR1 SGHTA and CDR2 FQGTGA. The CDR3 totals 14 residues. CDR3: CASSLGGGDGEQFF. The CDR3 DNA follows: TGTGCCAGCAGCTTGGGGGGTGGGGACGGTGAGCAGTTCTTC.

This clonotype has more than one count but fewer than ten. The V gene is TRBV18, the J gene TRBJ2-7; TRBD1 agrees at 10 bases. The germline V gene has CDR1 KGHSH and CDR2 LQKENI. J lost 1 base, V lost 4 bases, and 10 bases had no gene match. CDR3 length: 17 residues. The CDR3 nucleotides are TGTGCCAGCTCACTTTCATCTGGACAGGGGGGATCCTACGAGCAGTACTTC. Amino acids: CASSLSSGQGGSYEQYF. The full variable domain, completed using reference TRBV18 and TRBJ2-7, is NAGVMQNPRHLVRRRGQEARLRCSPMKGHSHVYWYRQLPEEGLKFMVYLQKENIIDESGMPKERFSAEFPKEGPSILRIQQVVRGDSAAYFCASSLSSGQGGSYEQYFGPGTRLTVT.

The sample holds a few counts of this clonotype. This chain links TRBV7-2 with TRBJ2-5; TRBD2 matches 11 bases. V lost 4 bases to trimming and J lost 5 bases; unmatched junction nucleotides: 9. Germline loops: CDR1 SGHTA, CDR2 FQGNSA. CDR3 length: 16 residues. This CDR3 is CASSSRSGGDRETQYF. CDR3 sequence (DNA): TGTGCCAGCAGCTCCCGTAGCGGGGGGGATCGGGAGACCCAGTACTTC. The full variable domain, with the rest looked up from reference TRBV7-2 and TRBJ2-5, is GAGVSQSPSNKVTEKGKDVELRCDPISGHTALYWYRQSLGQGLEFLIYFQGNSAPDKSGLPSDRFSAERTGGSVSTLTIQRTQQEDSAVYLCASSSRSGGDRETQYFGPGTRLLVL.

This clonotype has a count of ten or more. The DNA of the CDR3 is TGTGCCAGCAGCTCCCCTCGTAGCCTCGGACAGGGGGCGAAGGCGGCCTATGGCTACACCTTC. Translating it yields CASSSPRSLGQGAKAAYGYTF. V gene TRBV7-2 combines with J gene TRBJ1-2; 11 nucleotides line up with TRBD1. V was clipped by 4 bases and J by 4 bases; unmatched bases: 23. The CDR3 extends over 21 amino acids. Germline V CDR1 and CDR2: SGHTA, FQGNSA.

This clonotype showed up many times. The CDR3 reads CASSYSQGSYNEQFF. The DNA of the CDR3 is TGTGCCAGCAGTTACAGCCAAGGATCTTACAATGAGCAGTTCTTC. V usage is TRBV6-2 or TRBV6-3 and J usage is TRBJ2-1; the D is unclear. CDR1 is MNHEY, CDR2 SVGEGT, per germline. The CDR3 loop spans 15 amino acids. V lost 2 bases, J lost 4 bases, and 12 bases lay in between.

The chain employs TRBV4-1 and TRBJ1-4; tentative D call: TRBD1 (6 bases). The CDR3 length is 18 residues. Germline V CDR1 and CDR2: MGHRA, YSYEKL. V was clipped by 3 bases and J by 3 bases, with 20 bases between them. The CDR3 spells CASSHRQALSLANEKLFF. CDR3 nucleotides: TGCGCCAGCAGCCACAGACAGGCTCTAAGCTTGGCTAATGAAAAACTGTTTTTT.

This clonotype was counted many times. V and J are TRBV11-2 and TRBJ2-3, with 15 bases that match TRBD2. CDR1 and CDR2 (germline): SGHAT, FQNNGV. J lost 4 bases, V lost 5 bases, and 7 bases had no gene match. There are 17 residues in the CDR3. CDR3 loop: CASSLGTSGGRADTQYF. The CDR3 nucleotides read TGTGCCAGCAGCCTTGGGACTAGCGGGGGGAGGGCAGATACGCAGTATTTT.

The sample holds many counts of this clonotype. The junction does not match germline at one end; this may be a read error. The genes are TRBV5-6 and TRBJ1-2; D possibly corresponds to TRBD1 (5 bases). CDR1 is SGHDT and CDR2 is YYEEEE in the germline V gene. This CDR3 spans 13 amino acids. This CDR3 reads CASTAGTISSWDF. As DNA, the CDR3 is TGTGCCAGCACCGCCGGGACCATTTCCTCTTGGGACTTC.

This clonotype has more than one count but fewer than ten. The CDR3 region is CASLAGGSPATEAFF. CDR3 bases: TGTGCCAGCCTCGCAGGGGGCTCTCCGGCCACTGAAGCTTTCTTT. V usage is TRBV6-5 and J usage is TRBJ1-1; 8 bases fit TRBD1. CDR1 and CDR2 (germline): MNHEY, SVGAGI. The V gene end was trimmed by 8 bases and the J gene end by 4 bases; junction bases not matched to a gene: 12. The CDR3 is 15 residues long.